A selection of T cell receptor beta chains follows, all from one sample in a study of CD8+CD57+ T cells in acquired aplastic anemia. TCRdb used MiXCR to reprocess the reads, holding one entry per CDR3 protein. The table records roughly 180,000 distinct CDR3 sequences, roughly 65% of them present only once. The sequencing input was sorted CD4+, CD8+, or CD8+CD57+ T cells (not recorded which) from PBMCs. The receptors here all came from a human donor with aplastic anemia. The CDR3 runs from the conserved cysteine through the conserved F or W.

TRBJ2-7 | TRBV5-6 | CASSLVRDTYEQYF
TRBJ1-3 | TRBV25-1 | CASSEWGVSGNTIYF
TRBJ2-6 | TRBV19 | CASSFRDRGLGAGANVLTF
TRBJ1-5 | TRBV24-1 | CATSEGSWGNQPQHF
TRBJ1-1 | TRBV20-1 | CSAPGQGGDTEAFF
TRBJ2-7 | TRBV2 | CASSELRNEQYF
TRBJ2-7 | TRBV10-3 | CAITGTGATEQYF
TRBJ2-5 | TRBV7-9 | CASLDPYQETQYF
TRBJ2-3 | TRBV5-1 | CASSFTARPDTQYF
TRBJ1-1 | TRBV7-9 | CASSPGPLNTEAFF
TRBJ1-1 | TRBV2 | CASHSWAETEAFF
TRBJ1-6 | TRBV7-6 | CASSLDGSSYNSPLHF
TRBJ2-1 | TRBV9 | CASSPRGTNNEQFF
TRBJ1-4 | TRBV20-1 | CSAWVATNEKLFF
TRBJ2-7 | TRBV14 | CASSQGLGTGRVGEQYF
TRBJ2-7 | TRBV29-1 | CSVELDTTYEQYF
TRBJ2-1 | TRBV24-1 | CATRLTSGEQFF
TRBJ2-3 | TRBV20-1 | CSARDRAGGTDTQYF
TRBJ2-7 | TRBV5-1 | CASSPRGREQYF
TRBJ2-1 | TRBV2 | CASRLGHNEQFF
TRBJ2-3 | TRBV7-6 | CASSLGGTSTDTQYF
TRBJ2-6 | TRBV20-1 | CSARGELQGSTGANVLTF
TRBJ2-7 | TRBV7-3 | CTSSLGGGASYEQCF
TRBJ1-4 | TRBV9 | CASSVEGGEEKLFF
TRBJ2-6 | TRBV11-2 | CASSFSSTGYGANVLTF
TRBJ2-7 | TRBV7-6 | CASSFLSGTPYEQYF
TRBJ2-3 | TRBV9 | CASSEGAGGPDTQYF
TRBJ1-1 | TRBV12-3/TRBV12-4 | CASRPQGQAFF
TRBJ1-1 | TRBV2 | CASVWGSSRDIEAFF
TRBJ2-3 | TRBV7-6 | CASSSRQGTQYF
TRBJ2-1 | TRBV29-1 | CSVETWGAYNEQFF
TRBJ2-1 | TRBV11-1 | CASSEITPHEQFF
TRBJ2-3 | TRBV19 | CATTSGRPTDTQYF
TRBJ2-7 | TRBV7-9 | CASSQLRGSSEQYF
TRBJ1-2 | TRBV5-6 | CASSFPREAYGYTF
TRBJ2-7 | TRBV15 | CASHSGGAFYEQYF
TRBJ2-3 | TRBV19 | CASSMGTGVSTDTQYF
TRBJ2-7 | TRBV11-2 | CASEGSSYEQYF
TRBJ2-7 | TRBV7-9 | CASSLGGTHYEQYF
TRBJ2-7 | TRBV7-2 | CASSPASGAGWKQYF
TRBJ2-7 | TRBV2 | CASIGGGYYEQYF
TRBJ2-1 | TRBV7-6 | CASSLESGSHNEQFF